This T cell receptor (beta chain) stems from a study of T cell responses to AZD1222 COVID-19 vaccine. Study conclusions and caveats: White British people made up most donors, females outnumbered males, and clonal diversity was possibly underestimated.

As to this clone: Antigen specificity is unknown.

The CDR3 runs 15 residues. The germline V gene encodes CDR1 LGHNT and CDR2 FRNRAP. V lost 7 bases to trimming and J lost 5 bases, with 17 bases between them. Clones were sequenced by immunoSEQ multiplex PCR, and TCRdb holds only the in-frame ones, with some missing. The sample shows about 97,000 clones, around 88% of them seen only once. Sample: peripheral blood, taken on day 0 of AZD1222 vaccination. The receptor's source is an adult in good health. The chain carries TRBV12-5 and TRBJ1-4, with D uncertain. The CDR3 sequence is CASALLYGPNEKLFF. CDR3 DNA: TGTGCTAGTGCTCTACTATACGGACCGAATGAAAAACTGTTTTTT.